This T cell receptor beta chain was captured by sequencing in a study of STAT5B mutations in CD4+ large granular lymphocyte leukemia. The germline V gene encodes CDR1 MDHEN and CDR2 SYDVKM. The CDR3 extends over 15 amino acids. V lost 2 bases and J lost 4, with 14 bases in between. Assay: immunoSEQ multiplex PCR; the TCRdb copy retains only in-frame clones and omits some. The top ten clones hold approximately 0.4% of a sample with around 50,000 clones, around 82% of them seen once. The receptor's source is a human donor in good health. This rearrangement joins TRBV28 to TRBJ1-2, with D tentatively TRBD1 (5 bases). The material sequenced was CD4+ T cells from blood buffy coats. The CDR3 here is CASSLGSGSTYGYTF. DNA for the CDR3: TGTGCCAGCAGTTTAGGGTCAGGGAGTACCTATGGCTACACCTTC.